The 21 T cell receptor beta chains below all came from one sample that was sequenced in a study of neoadjuvant anti-PD-1 for oral cavity cancer listed by TCRdb under 2021. In light of the paper, this sample's time point label describes: before neoadjuvant nivolumab. The library was made by the immunoSEQ multiplex PCR assay. TCRdb holds this immuneACCESS table with in-frame rearrangements only. Some clones are missing; in checked studies, unresolved V genes explain under half, and the rest has no known cause. The sample table contains roughly 14,000 clones; only one count was recorded for about 70% of them. The biggest ten clones account for approximately 2.3% of the sample. Sequenced here: PBMCs, sampled before nivolumab (anti-PD-1) treatment. The receptors stem from a person between 35 and 79 years old with oral cavity squamous cell carcinoma.

Here the CDR3 DNA reads TGCGCCAGCAGTTTAGACCCGATAGCGCAGTTCTTC. Amino acid sequence: CASSLDPIAQFF. V gene TRBV5-1 combines with J gene TRBJ2-1; the D is unclear. CDR1 is SGHRS, CDR2 YFSETQ, per germline. This CDR3 is 12 amino acids long. Trimming stripped 5 bases from V and 12 bases from J, with 15 bases between.

This chain connects TRBV11-2 to TRBJ2-2, with 8 bases lining up with TRBD1. This CDR3 spans 17 amino acids. CDR1 and CDR2 (germline): SGHAT, FQNNGV. V dropped 0 bases and J dropped 4; count of bases not matched to a gene: 7. CDR3 residues: CASSLEPHRGATGELFF. The CDR3 DNA reads as TGTGCCAGCAGCTTAGAGCCCCACAGGGGGGCCACCGGGGAGCTGTTTTTT.

This chain joins TRBV10-2 and TRBJ2-7, with TRBD1 matching 8 bases. J lost 3 bases, V lost 0 bases, and 4 bases had no gene match. This CDR3 is built from 15 residues. Per germline, CDR1 WSHSY and CDR2 SAAADI. The CDR3 bases are TGCGCCAGCAGTGAGTCCTTGGACAGGGTCTACGAGCAGTACTTC. Protein: CASSESLDRVYEQYF.

V and J are TRBV11-3 and TRBJ2-1; D is uncertain. Germline lookup yields CDR1 SGHNT and CDR2 YENEEA. With 5 bases removed from V and 5 bases from J, the gap between germline ends came to 7 bases. CDR3 length: 12 residues. CDR3 DNA sequence: TGTGCCAGCAGCCGTCAAAACAATGAGCAGTTCTTC. Translated: CASSRQNNEQFF.

The chain recombines TRBV11-3 with TRBJ2-1; 15 bases agree with TRBD2. In germline, CDR1 is SGHNT, CDR2 YENEEA. The CDR3 totals 16 residues. V trimming: 4 bases; J trimming: 6 bases; junction bases outside the gene matches: 4. CDR3 residues: CASSSGLAGGGNEQFF. The DNA of the CDR3 is TGTGCCAGCAGCTCGGGACTAGCGGGAGGCGGCAATGAGCAGTTCTTC.

This clone was seen once. The V gene is TRBV12-5, the J gene TRBJ2-2, with TRBD2 matching 11 bases. Germline values: CDR1 LGHNT, CDR2 FRNRAP. The CDR3 runs to 18 residues. J gave up 8 bases and V 2 bases, and 13 bases lay outside the gene matches. The CDR3 nucleotides are TGTGCTAGTGGTTTGACCGCACCTAGCGGGAGGTTCCGGGGGGAGCTGTTTTTT. Protein product: CASGLTAPSGRFRGELFF.

This clone was seen more than once but under ten times. The V gene is TRBV7-2, the J gene TRBJ1-5, with 11 bases aligning to TRBD1. From germline, CDR1 is SGHTA and CDR2 FQGNSA. Trimming at V came to 6 bases and at J to 7 bases, leaving 5 bases not matched to a gene. The CDR3 length is 14 residues. CDR3 amino acids: CASSRTGGDQPQHF. CDR3 sequence (DNA): TGTGCCAGCAGTCGGACAGGGGGCGACCAGCCCCAGCATTTT.

The chain joins TRBV2 to TRBJ1-5; D ambiguous. The CDR3 length is 15 residues. The V and J ends lost 7 bases and 1 base respectively, with 14 bases between them. Germline V gene lookup returns CDR1 SNHLY and CDR2 FYNNEI. CDR3 nucleotides: TGTGCCAGCAAGGAAATGGGTTGGAGCAATCAGCCCCAGCATTTT. This encodes CASKEMGWSNQPQHF.

This clone was seen a handful of times. J is TRBJ1-5 and V is TRBV7-6; D not certain. Trimming removed 0 bases at V and 1 base at J, with 4 bases between. CDR1 is SGHVS and CDR2 is FNYEAQ in the germline V gene. This CDR3 is 14 amino acids long. The CDR3 nucleotides are TGTGCCAGCAGCTTAGCGGACAGCAATCAGCCCCAGCATTTT. This sequence encodes CASSLADSNQPQHF.

The V gene is TRBV28, the J gene TRBJ1-4; TRBD1 agrees at 7 bases. Per germline, CDR1 MDHEN and CDR2 SYDVKM. The CDR3 is 12 amino acids. Trimming cost V 8 bases and J 9 bases; bases outside gene matches: 6. The CDR3 here is CASRPGGKKLFF. As DNA, the CDR3 is TGTGCCAGCCGGCCAGGGGGTAAAAAACTGTTTTTT.

The genes are TRBV7-8 and TRBJ2-7; TRBD2 matches at 10 bases. Germline CDR1 and CDR2: SGHVS and FQNEAQ. The CDR3 has 15 amino acids. V dropped 5 bases and J dropped 0; count of bases not matched to a gene: 4. The CDR3 protein is CASSETSGLSYEQYF. The CDR3, as DNA: TGTGCCAGCAGCGAGACTAGCGGGCTCTCCTACGAGCAGTACTTC. Based on the CDR3 plus reference TRBV7-8 and TRBJ2-7, the full variable domain is GAGVSQSPRYKVAKRGQDVALRCDPISGHVSLFWYQQALGQGPEFLTYFQNEAQLDKSGLPSDRFFAERPEGSVSTLKIQRTQQEDSAVYLCASSETSGLSYEQYFGPGTRLTVT.

The chain uses TRBV2 and TRBJ2-1, with 9 bases lining up with TRBD2. After removal of 7 bases from V and 8 bases from J, the junction contained 6 bases not matched to a gene. Germline assignment: CDR1 SNHLY and CDR2 FYNNEI. There are 13 residues in the CDR3. For the CDR3, the DNA is TGTGCCAGCACCCGGACTAGCGAACATGAGCAGTTCTTC. It is translated as CASTRTSEHEQFF.

A remark on this clone: One end of the junction varies from germline; a read error may be responsible. The V and J genes are TRBV18 and TRBJ1-1, with D maybe TRBD1 (6 bases). Germline CDR1 is KGHSH and CDR2 is LQKENI. The CDR3 has 16 amino acids. The CDR3 loop reads CASSPPSAGARSKAFF. For the CDR3, the DNA is TGTGCCAGCTCCCCACCAAGCGCAGGGGCGCGGAGTAAAGCTTTCTTT.

The chain recombines TRBV29-1 with TRBJ1-1; D might be TRBD1 (5 bases). The germline V gene has CDR1 SQVTM and CDR2 ANQGSEA. Deletions cut 3 bases from V and 5 bases from J, with 13 bases between. The CDR3 contains 13 residues. The DNA of the CDR3 is TGCAGCGTTGATAGGGGTCGAGGGACTGAAGCTTTCTTT. It is translated as CSVDRGRGTEAFF.

In DNA form, the CDR3 reads TGTGCCAGCAGCAAAAGGGAGGGGACCTCCTACGAGCAGTACTTC. Amino acids: CASSKREGTSYEQYF. The V and J genes are TRBV21-1 and TRBJ2-7; TRBD2 is the table's D call and was not checked against the DNA. TRBV21-1 is a pseudogene. The length of the CDR3 is 15 residues.

The rearrangement joins TRBV7-2 to TRBJ1-3; D is undetermined. The CDR3 runs to 12 residues. Germline V gene lookup returns CDR1 SGHTA and CDR2 FQGNSA. V was clipped by 7 bases and J by 0 bases, with 4 bases between them. The CDR3 DNA follows: TGTGCCAGCACCTACTCTGGAAACACCATATATTTT. Protein: CASTYSGNTIYF.

This sequence joins TRBV19 and TRBJ2-6; 11 bases line up with TRBD1. V gave up 2 bases and J gave up 4 bases; unmatched junction bases: 4. CDR1 is LNHDA and CDR2 is SQIVND in the germline V gene (reference sequence). CDR3 length equals 17 residues. In DNA, the CDR3 is TGTGCCAGTAGTATACGGACAGGGGGCCAAGGGGCCAACGTCCTGACTTTC. Amino acids: CASSIRTGGQGANVLTF.

Here the CDR3 reads CASSSVPLSGETQYF. The CDR3 region has the DNA TGTGCCAGCAGCTCGGTCCCGCTTAGTGGGGAGACCCAGTACTTC. This chain uses TRBV7-2 with TRBJ2-5; D remains unclear. The CDR3 loop spans 15 amino acids. The germline V gene encodes CDR1 SGHTA and CDR2 FQGNSA. Trimming removed 4 bases from V and 5 bases from J, with 17 bases in between.

The rearrangement uses TRBV5-4 and TRBJ2-7, with 10 nucleotides matching TRBD1. The CDR3 totals 15 residues. V trimming: 5 bases; J trimming: 3 bases; junction bases outside the gene matches: 8. Germline CDR1 is SGHNT and CDR2 is YYREEE (reference sequence). The CDR3 sequence is CASRIPGQGSYEQYF. The CDR3 nucleotides are TGTGCCAGCAGAATTCCGGGACAGGGGAGCTACGAGCAGTACTTC.

This clone showed up just a few times. The chain couples TRBV28 to TRBJ2-1; 7 bases line up with TRBD2. The J segment lost 12 bases and the V segment lost 3 bases, leaving 2 bases of the junction unmatched. Germline assignment: CDR1 MDHEN and CDR2 SYDVKM. The length of the CDR3 is 11 residues. CDR3 amino acids: CASSFQRGQFF. The CDR3 DNA is TGTGCCAGCAGTTTCCAGCGGGGGCAGTTCTTC.

The chain combines TRBV19 with TRBJ2-7; D uncertain. V was clipped by 7 bases and J by 5 bases, with 21 bases between them. This CDR3 is built from 15 residues. Germline CDR1 and CDR2: LNHDA and SQIVND (reference sequence). For the CDR3, the DNA is TGTGCCAGTAAGGCCGGCAGCAGCAAGATCCACGAGCAGTACTTC. Its translation: CASKAGSSKIHEQYF.